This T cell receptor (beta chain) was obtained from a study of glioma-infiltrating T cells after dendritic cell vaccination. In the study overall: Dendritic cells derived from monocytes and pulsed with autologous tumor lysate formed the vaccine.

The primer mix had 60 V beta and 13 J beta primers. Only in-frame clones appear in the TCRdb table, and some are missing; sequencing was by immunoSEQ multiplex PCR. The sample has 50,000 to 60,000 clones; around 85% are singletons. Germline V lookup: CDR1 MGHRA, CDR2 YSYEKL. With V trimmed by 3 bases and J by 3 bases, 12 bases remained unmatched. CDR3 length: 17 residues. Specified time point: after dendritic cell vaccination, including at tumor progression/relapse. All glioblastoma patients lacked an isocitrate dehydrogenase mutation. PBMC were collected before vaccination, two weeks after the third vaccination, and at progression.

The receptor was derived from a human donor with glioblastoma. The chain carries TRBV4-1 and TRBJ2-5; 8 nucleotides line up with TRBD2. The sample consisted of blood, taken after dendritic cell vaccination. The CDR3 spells CASSHPRIQRGKETQYF. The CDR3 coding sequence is TGCGCCAGCAGCCACCCCAGGATCCAGCGGGGGAAAGAGACCCAGTACTTC.